This is a list of T cell receptor beta chains from one sample in a study of T-cell reconstitution after alpha-beta-depleted transplantation in children. TCRdb ran MiXCR on the PCR reads and lists one entry per CDR3 protein. This repertoire shows approximately 240,000 distinct CDR3 sequences, 9.5% to 13% found once; its top ten account for 25% to 30%. Sequenced material: PBMCs, taken before TCRalphabeta/CD19-depleted stem cell transplant. These TCRs come from a child in the first two years of life with acute myeloid leukemia, due to receive a stem cell transplant. CDR3s include the opening cysteine and the closing phenylalanine or tryptophan. The D gene is left open where the match is weak. The listing skips clone size in some rows; elsewhere it reads once, few, many or a size class.

TRBV9,TRBJ1-2,many,NA,TGTGCCAGCACCCTGCCGTCCCCAGGGGCCCCTAAAGGCTACACCTTC,CASTLPSPGAPKGYTF
TRBV6-2/TRBV6-3,TRBJ1-2,many,NA,TGTGCCAGCAGTTACCCCCAATCGGGAGACTATGGCTACACCTTC,CASSYPQSGDYGYTF
TRBV27,TRBJ2-2,many,NA,TGTGCCAGCAGTCCGTGGACAGTGAACACCGGGGAGCTGTTTTTT,CASSPWTVNTGELFF
TRBV5-1,TRBJ2-3,NA,NA,TGCGCCAGCAAGGGTGGTGCACAGGCTAGGACAGATACGCAGTATTTT,CASKGGAQARTDTQYF
TRBV28,TRBJ1-1,many,NA,TGTGCCAGCAGTTTAGCCGGCAGGCCCGAAGCTTTCTTT,CASSLAGRPEAFF
TRBV13,TRBJ2-1,many,NA,TGTGCCTCCCGGAGGACGCAGTCCTACAATGAGCAGTTCTTC,CASRRTQSYNEQFF
TRBV5-1,TRBJ2-5,NA,NA,TGCGCCAGCACCAGGGAGTACCAAGAGACCCAGTACTTC,CASTREYQETQYF
TRBV28,TRBJ1-6,many,TRBD1,TGTGCCACCTTCCCTACAGGGGAAGGGGATAATTCACCCCTCCACTTT,CATFPTGEGDNSPLHF
TRBV5-4,TRBJ2-2,NA,TRBD2,TGTGCCAGCAGCTTGGCGGGAGGTATCACCGGGGAGCTGTTTTTT,CASSLAGGITGELFF
TRBV5-5,TRBJ2-7,many,NA,TGTGCCAGCAGCTTGAATTCTATTTCATACGAGCAGTACTTC,CASSLNSISYEQYF
TRBV12-3/TRBV12-4,TRBJ2-5,NA,TRBD2,TGTACCTGCACCCACCTGGCGGGGGAGGCAATTGTACAAGAGACCCAGTACTTC,CTCTHLAGEAIVQETQYF
TRBV15,TRBJ1-3,many,NA,TGTGCCACCAGCAGCGGGGAGAGGGACCCTGGAAACACCATATATTTT,CATSSGERDPGNTIYF
TRBV18,TRBJ1-5,few,NA,TGTGCCAGCTCACCGATACAGGATCAGCCCCAGCATTTT,CASSPIQDQPQHF
TRBV24-1,TRBJ2-3,many,NA,TGTGCCACCAGTGATTTGCGGGGGACTAGCACAGATACGCAGTATTTT,CATSDLRGTSTDTQYF
TRBV4-1,TRBJ1-2,many,NA,TGCGCCAGCAGCCAAGAGAGGTATGGCTACACCTTC,CASSQERYGYTF
TRBV20-1,TRBJ2-1,few,TRBD2,TGCAGTGCTAGAGATCATCGCGGGGGCTACAATGAGCAGTTCTTC,CSARDHRGGYNEQFF
TRBV7-8,TRBJ2-3,many,TRBD2,TGTGCCAGCAGCTTGAATAGCGGGGGGGCAATACCGCAGTATTTT,CASSLNSGGAIPQYF
TRBV4-2,TRBJ2-1,many,TRBD2,TGTGCCAGCAGCCAAGAGGGACTAGCGGGAAGCAATGAGCAGTTCTTC,CASSQEGLAGSNEQFF
TRBV20-1,TRBJ1-1,many,NA,TGCAGTGCTCCTATGGCAAGGGGTAACACTGAAGCTTTCTTT,CSAPMARGNTEAFF
TRBV7-2,TRBJ2-3,few,NA,TGTGCCAGCAGCGCCAGACTAGTTGGAACAGATACGCAGTATTTT,CASSARLVGTDTQYF
TRBV30,TRBJ1-2,few,NA,TGTGCCTGGAGTGTACTGGCAGGGAGAGGCTACACCTTC,CAWSVLAGRGYTF
TRBV5-5,TRBJ2-3,few,NA,TGTGCCAGCAGCACTGGATTATACTCCATTGTGGATACGCAGTATTTT,CASSTGLYSIVDTQYF
TRBV10-2,TRBJ1-1,many,TRBD1,TGCGCCAGCAGTGAAACAGGGGGCACTGAAGCTTTCTTT,CASSETGGTEAFF
TRBV12-3/TRBV12-4,TRBJ2-3,many,TRBD2,TGTGCCAGCAGTTTTCTAGCGGGAGAAGGCACAGATACGCAGTATTTT,CASSFLAGEGTDTQYF
TRBV5-1,TRBJ2-5,many,NA,TGCGCCAGCAGCTTATTCGGCGAATCCATGGGCCAAGAGACCCAGTACTTC,CASSLFGESMGQETQYF
TRBV5-6,TRBJ2-1,few,TRBD2,TGTGCCAGCAGCTCCCCGGGACTAGCGACCTCATCGCAGTTCTTC,CASSSPGLATSSQFF
TRBV7-9,TRBJ2-7,many,TRBD1,TGTGCCAGCAGCATGAGGGACAGGGAAATCTACGAGCAGTACTTC,CASSMRDREIYEQYF
TRBV28,TRBJ2-7,many,TRBD1,TGTGCCAGCAGTAGACCGGGACAGGGAGCCTACGAGCAGTACTTC,CASSRPGQGAYEQYF
TRBV5-1,TRBJ1-1,many,TRBD1,TGCGCCAGCAGCTTGGGGAGCAGGGGGCGCGTGAACACTGAAGCTTTCTTT,CASSLGSRGRVNTEAFF
TRBV18,TRBJ2-2,many,NA,TGTGCCAGCTCACCACGATTAGACGGTCACACCGGGGAGCTGTTTTTT,CASSPRLDGHTGELFF
TRBV24-1,TRBJ1-1,NA,NA,TGTGCCACCAGAGACATCATGAACACTGAAGCTTTCTTT,CATRDIMNTEAFF
TRBV7-2,TRBJ2-5,many,TRBD2,TGTGCCAGCAGCTTAGGGACTAGCGGGTCCTCCCCGGTCTTC,CASSLGTSGSSPVF
TRBV5-1,TRBJ2-2,many,NA,TGCGCCAGCAGCTTGGATTTCCCGAACACCGGGGAGCTGTTTTTT,CASSLDFPNTGELFF
TRBV5-1,TRBJ2-5,many,NA,TGTGCCAGCAGTTCCTCGGAGACCCAGTACTTC,CASSSSETQYF
TRBV5-1,TRBJ2-3,NA,TRBD2,TGCGCCAGCTACCTCACCGGGACTAGCGGGGGGACTGCCGCATCTGCGCAGTATTTT,CASYLTGTSGGTAASAQYF
TRBV7-2,TRBJ2-4,NA,NA,TGTGCCAGCAGCTTTTCTAGCGCCAAAAACATTCAGTACTTC,CASSFSSAKNIQYF
TRBV4-1,TRBJ1-1,many,TRBD1,TGCGCCAGCAGTGAAGGGGGCGCGGAGACTTTCTTT,CASSEGGAETFF
TRBV19,TRBJ2-3,few,NA,TGTGCCAGTAGCTTGGACCTTACCACAGATACGCAGTATTTT,CASSLDLTTDTQYF
TRBV4-2,TRBJ1-1,many,NA,TGTGCCAGCAGCCGTCGGCAAGAAGCTTTCTTT,CASSRRQEAFF
TRBV29-1,TRBJ2-2,few,NA,TGCAGCGTTGGCTCCCTCGGGACGACCGTGGGGGAGCTGTTTTTT,CSVGSLGTTVGELFF